Listed here is a single T cell receptor beta chain. Its antigen is still unknown. Base qualities were left out, and no much larger clone turns up one base away. This specimen comes from a study of blood T cell repertoires in COVID-19 (dated by TCRdb to the early 2020s). Study-wide context: Collaborator samples came from the United States, Italy and Spain and covered acute and convalescent phases of COVID-19. The dataset comprised deeply sampled blood TCRbeta repertoires from subjects exposed to, actively infected with, or recovered from COVID-19. Samples were obtained from the ongoing ImmuneRACE study (first 160 participants) and from 950 to 1,500 subjects provided by 6 global collaborators. Where available, HLA class I and class II types were taken from metadata supplied by the sample provider and were not determined by assay-based typing. A de-identified subject ID, COVID-19 status, age in years and sex were almost always included in the sample metadata. The repertoires were released in a freely available public database meant as a resource for research on the immune response to SARS-CoV-2. The prospective study material was composed of cDNA or gDNA derived from T cells, B-cell-depleted T cells, or PBMCs. Overall study outcomes, separate from this receptor: How much clinical and demographic metadata was included differed by source and by participant, and the metadata was provided uncurated.

In Seattle, one collaborating source enrolled patients while the infection was active and tracked those patients longitudinally over the course of disease. Collaborating institutions collected whole blood in K2EDTA tubes following their own protocols. For TCRbeta analysis, collaborator samples were shipped as frozen whole blood, as isolated PBMCs, or as DNA extracted from either sample type. TCRbeta CDR3 regions were amplified from genomic DNA by means of the immunoSEQ Assay, a bias-controlled multiplex PCR. On the authors' methods: Within the assay, amplification of reference gene primers was used to estimate how many nucleated cells each sample contained. To quantify the absolute abundance of each unique TCRbeta CDR3 rearrangement, sequence reads were collapsed and filtered. Productive Simpson clonality was computed per sample as the square root of Simpson's diversity index over productive rearrangements. The table comes from immuneACCESS by way of TCRdb, which keeps in-frame sequences with V and J called. Part of the clones is missing from these tables; in studies checked, under half for an unresolved V gene and the rest for unknown reasons. V, J and clone size reflect that table, while D and trimming were determined from the DNA. This sample lists over 150,000 clones; about four fifths were detected once. Around 7.3% of the sample is in the top ten clones.

Taken from cysteine to phenylalanine, the CDR3 has 12 residues. Only CDR3 DNA remains: 36 bases, in frame from the first base. V is clipped by 4 bases and J by 6 bases, and the sequence between their germline boundaries is 8 bases long. CDR1 and CDR2 (SGDLS, YYNGEE) derive from the germline V gene. This TCR was sampled from a woman aged 70-85 years with COVID-19, enrolled during active disease. Sequenced sample: peripheral blood. Recombination linked TRBV9 to TRBJ2-1, with no confidently assigned D gene. This receptor carries the CDR3 CASSSRSNEQFF. The nucleotide sequence is TGTGCCAGCAGCTCCCGGAGCAATGAGCAGTTCTTC.